The source of this T cell receptor beta chain is a study of radiation and T cells in renal cell carcinoma. Sequencing used immunoSEQ multiplex PCR; TCRdb keeps in-frame clones, though not all of them. There are 100,000 or so clones in the sample; 86% occur only once, and 7.5% to 8.5% lies in the top ten. Time point reported: baseline pretreatment blood. Noted treatment: 15 Gy SBRT to primary tumor, nephrectomy 4 weeks later. After SBRT, blood was collected at 2 and 4 weeks, plus baseline. V lost 6 bases, J lost 2 bases, and 5 bases stayed unmatched. Germline V CDR1 and CDR2: LNHDA, SQIVND (reference sequence). CDR3 size: 15 residues.

This TCR derives from a man between 45 and 60 years old with renal cell carcinoma. This specimen was blood, taken from a patient whose treatment included radiotherapy and nephrectomy. The gene calls are TRBV19 and TRBJ2-7, with 12 bases matching TRBD2. CDR3 sequence reads: CASSTSGGNPYEQYF. CDR3 coding DNA: TGTGCCAGTAGCACTAGCGGGGGGAACCCCTACGAGCAGTACTTC.